This entry lists 10 T cell receptor beta chains sequenced from one sample in a study of cytomegalovirus exposure and HLA in healthy donors. Researchers ran the PCR with 60 Vbeta and 13 Jbeta primers. Generated by immunoSEQ multiplex PCR, the TCRdb table keeps only in-frame clones and is missing some. Of around 200,000 clones in the sample, roughly 82% were seen once. Sequenced input: PBMCs. All receptors come from a girl aged 2-9 years in good health and CMV-seropositive.

The V call is TRBV5-1, the J call TRBJ2-2, with 7 nucleotides matching TRBD2. V lost 0 bases and J lost 5; bases outside the gene matches: 7. Germline V lookup: CDR1 SGHRS, CDR2 YFSETQ. This CDR3 has 16 amino acids. CDR3 sequence reads: CASSLGPAGITGELFF. As DNA, the CDR3 is TGCGCCAGCAGCTTGGGTCCAGCGGGGATAACCGGGGAGCTGTTTTTT.

The chain employs TRBV27 and TRBJ2-2; D possibly corresponds to TRBD1 (6 bases). This CDR3 has 16 residues. V lost 5 bases and J lost 3, with 16 bases in between. Germline CDR1 is MNHEY and CDR2 is SMNVEV (reference sequence). CDR3 coding DNA: TGTGCCAGCAGTGGATCCGGGACATACTACACCGGGGAGCTGTTTTTT. Its translation is CASSGSGTYYTGELFF.

Remarks on this clone: The junction departs from germline at one end; a sequencing error may be responsible. V usage is TRBV11-2 and J usage is TRBJ2-7; the D is unclear. CDR1 is SGHAT, CDR2 FQNNGV, per germline. The CDR3 runs to 13 residues. Written as DNA, the CDR3 is TGTGCCAGCAGCCTAGAGATGAGATCCGGGCAGTACTTC. Protein: CASSLEMRSGQYF.

V is TRBV14 and J is TRBJ1-2, with TRBD1 matching 7 bases. Germline V gene lookup returns CDR1 SGHDN and CDR2 FVKESK. The CDR3 has 13 amino acids. The V gene end was trimmed by 3 bases and the J gene end by 7 bases; junction bases not matched to a gene: 5. The DNA for the CDR3 is TGTGCCAGCAGCCAGAAGGGGGCTGGTGGCTACACCTTC. Protein: CASSQKGAGGYTF.

The chain couples TRBV30 to TRBJ1-1; possible D gene TRBD1, 5 bases. V lost 2 bases and J 7 bases, leaving 11 bases between the germline ends. Germline V gives CDR1 GTSNPN, CDR2 SVGIG (reference sequence). This CDR3 contains 12 residues. The DNA of the CDR3 is TGTGCCTGGAGTCCGGGGGGATGTGAAGCTTTCTTT. Encoded protein: CAWSPGGCEAFF.

This chain uses TRBV9 with TRBJ1-1; TRBD1 aligns across 8 bases. From germline, CDR1 is SGDLS and CDR2 YYNGEE. The V segment lost 2 bases and the J segment 5 bases; nucleotides outside the gene matches: 5. The length of the CDR3 is 14 residues. CDR3 coding DNA: TGTGCCAGCAGCGTGCAGGGGGCAGGGACTGAAGCTTTCTTT. Translated: CASSVQGAGTEAFF.

The CDR3 DNA sequence: TGTGCCAGCAGCTTCAGACTAGCGGGAGTTGTAGAGACCCAGTACTTC. Encoded protein: CASSFRLAGVVETQYF. This rearrangement joins TRBV5-8 to TRBJ2-5; TRBD2 matches 12 bases. CDR1 SGHTS and CDR2 YDEGEE come from the germline V gene. V was pared by 2 bases and J by 4 bases, with 6 bases of the junction left unmatched. CDR3 size: 16 residues.

In regard to this clone: One junction end does not reproduce the germline sequence, and a read error may be involved. The chain has TRBV7-7 and TRBJ2-3, with D hard to call. CDR3 length equals 14 residues. CDR1 SSHAT and CDR2 FNYEAQ come from the germline V gene (reference sequence). This CDR3 is CASSLAGGTDTQYF. CDR3 nucleotides: TGTGCTAGCAGCTTAGCTGGAGGCACAGATACGCAGTATTTT.

The chain joins TRBV30 to TRBJ1-1, with 8 bases matching TRBD1. Germline V gene sequence: CDR1 GTSNPN, CDR2 SVGIG (reference sequence). V trimming: 3 bases; J trimming: 6 bases; junction bases outside the gene matches: 9. The CDR3 length is 14 residues. The CDR3 bases are TGTGCCTGGAGCCTCATGGGACAGGCTCCTGAAGCTTTCTTT. It specifies CAWSLMGQAPEAFF. The full variable domain, in which reference TRBV30 and TRBJ1-1 provide the parts outside the CDR3, is SQTIHQWPATLVQPVGSPLSLECTVEGTSNPNLYWYRQAAGRGLQLLFYSVGIGQISSEVPQNLSASRPQDRQFILSSKKLLLSDSGFYLCAWSLMGQAPEAFFGQGTRLTVV.

This clone was counted between two and nine times. V and J are TRBV4-1 and TRBJ2-3, with D uncertain. Trimming left V 1 base short and J 2 bases short, with 13 bases between. Germline assignment: CDR1 MGHRA and CDR2 YSYEKL. The CDR3 is made up of 16 amino acids. The CDR3 DNA reads as TGCGCCAGCAGCCAAGGGAAAAACAGAGACACAGATACGCAGTATTTT. This encodes CASSQGKNRDTDTQYF.